Following are 14 T cell receptor beta chains from one sample sequenced in a study of blood T cell repertoires in COVID-19. This table comes from immunoSEQ multiplex PCR, and its TCRdb copy is limited to in-frame clones, with some not included. Among 200,000 to 250,000 clones listed, around 80% were seen once. Sample: peripheral blood. Every receptor here comes from a woman in her twenties or thirties with COVID-19, enrolled during active disease.

The CDR3 spells CASSVVLGEGLRYEQFF. CDR3 bases: TGCGCCAGCAGTGTGGTTTTGGGGGAGGGCCTTCGGTATGAGCAGTTCTTC. The V call is TRBV10-1, the J call TRBJ2-1; 7 nucleotides agree with TRBD2. J gave up 8 bases and V 4 bases, and 17 bases lay outside the gene matches. The CDR3 is 17 amino acids. The germline CDR1 and CDR2 sequences are WNHNN and SYGVQD (reference sequence).

The rearrangement uses TRBV7-9 and TRBJ2-5; 7 bases are a match to TRBD2. Trimming took 4 bases from V and 5 from J; bases not matched to a gene: 13. Germline-derived CDR1 and CDR2 are SEHNR and FQNEAQ (reference sequence). The CDR3 sequence is 16 residues long. The CDR3 nucleotides read TGTGCCAGCAGCTGGAGTGATAGCGGGTCGCGGGAGACCCAGTACTTC. Its protein product is CASSWSDSGSRETQYF.

The rearrangement joins TRBV7-9 to TRBJ1-2, with D perhaps matching TRBD1 (6 bases). The length of the CDR3 is 16 residues. CDR1 SEHNR and CDR2 FQNEAQ come from the germline V gene (reference sequence). V lost 6 bases and J 1 base, leaving 18 bases between the germline ends. CDR3 amino acids: CASSPPGTSINYGYTF. The CDR3 nucleotides are TGTGCCAGCAGTCCGCCGGGGACATCTATTAACTATGGCTACACCTTC.

A word on this clone: An end of the junction differs from the germline gene, which may be a read error. The CDR3 loop is CASSLGEWGDTEAFF. The CDR3 nucleotides read TGTGCCAGCAGTTTGGGGGAGTGGGGGGACACTGAAGCTTTCTTT. The J gene is TRBJ1-1, the V gene TRBV5-4; weak D call: TRBD1 (5 bases). From germline, CDR1 is SGHNT and CDR2 YYREEE (reference sequence). The CDR3 spans 15 residues.

This rearrangement joins TRBV5-6 to TRBJ2-7; no firm D call. Germline values: CDR1 SGHDT, CDR2 YYEEEE. V lost 4 bases and J 0 bases, leaving 11 bases between the germline ends. The CDR3 loop spans 14 amino acids. The CDR3 region has the DNA TGTGCCAGCAGCCCTGTCGGTAGCTCCTACGAGCAGTACTTC. Its translation is CASSPVGSSYEQYF.

The chain uses TRBV5-5 and TRBJ1-1, with D possibly being TRBD1 (6 bases). V lost 1 base, J lost 3 bases, and 13 bases lay in between. There are 15 residues in the CDR3. In germline, CDR1 is SGHKS, CDR2 YYEKEE (reference sequence). The CDR3 is CASSLQGSMDTEAFF. The DNA for the CDR3 is TGTGCCAGCAGCTTGCAGGGGTCTATGGACACTGAAGCTTTCTTT.

This chain joins TRBV5-1 and TRBJ2-5, with 7 bases matching TRBD1. The CDR3 is made up of 14 amino acids. Per the germline V gene, CDR1 is SGHRS and CDR2 is YFSETQ. Germline trimming cut 4 bases from V and 5 bases from J; bases unmatched to any gene: 8. The CDR3 DNA follows: TGCGCCAGCAGCCCAATCGGGACAGCGGAGACCCAGTACTTC. Translation: CASSPIGTAETQYF.

The J gene is TRBJ1-6, the V gene TRBV7-9, with no clear D. The CDR3 is 14 amino acids. Germline CDR1 is SEHNR and CDR2 is FQNEAQ (reference sequence). V gave up 4 bases and J gave up 5 bases, with 9 bases separating them. CDR3 in amino acids: CASSSPGDNSPLHF. The CDR3 DNA is TGTGCCAGCAGCTCCCCCGGGGATAATTCACCCCTCCACTTT.

This chain links TRBV7-6 with TRBJ2-2; D is unclear. Germline lookup yields CDR1 SGHVS and CDR2 FNYEAQ. V lost 1 base and J lost 6, with 6 bases in between. The CDR3 is 13 residues long. CDR3 nucleotides: TGTGCCAGCAGCTTAGTCTATCCCGGGGAGCTGTTTTTT. This gives the protein CASSLVYPGELFF.

V gene TRBV5-1 combines with J gene TRBJ2-7; 15 bases line up with TRBD2. Germline assignment: CDR1 SGHRS and CDR2 YFSETQ. The junction had 8 bases not matched to a gene; V was cut back by 4 bases and J by 0 bases. The CDR3 loop spans 18 amino acids. CDR3 nucleotides: TGCGCCAGCAGCCTTGGACTAGCGGGGGGGCCTTTCTCCTACGAGCAGTACTTC. Residues: CASSLGLAGGPFSYEQYF.

This sequence joins TRBV9 and TRBJ1-4; no clear D. CDR1 and CDR2 from the germline V gene are SGDLS and YYNGEE. Trimming removed 0 bases from V and 8 bases from J, with 17 bases in between. The CDR3 length is 16 residues. CDR3 sequence: CASSVGGEGLREKLFF. The CDR3 DNA is TGTGCCAGCAGCGTAGGGGGAGAAGGTTTACGGGAAAAACTGTTTTTT.

The chain uses TRBV6-4 and TRBJ1-4; D might be TRBD1 (6 bases). V gave up 0 bases and J gave up 7 bases, with 12 bases separating them. The CDR3 sequence is 15 residues long. CDR1 is MRHNA and CDR2 is SNTAGT in the germline V gene. The CDR3 spells CASSDSLGATEKLFF. CDR3 nucleotide sequence: TGTGCCAGCAGTGACTCTCTGGGGGCGACTGAAAAACTGTTTTTT.

J is TRBJ2-1 and V is TRBV19, with D perhaps TRBD2 (5 bases). Germline V gives CDR1 LNHDA, CDR2 SQIVND (reference sequence). CDR3 length equals 13 residues. Trimming removed 5 bases at V and 4 bases at J, with 9 bases between. CDR3 sequence (DNA): TGTGCCAGTAGTGAGCGACTATACAATGAGCAGTTCTTC. This translates into CASSERLYNEQFF.

The chain is built from TRBV9 and TRBJ2-7; tentative D call: TRBD2 (5 bases). Trimming shortened V by 3 bases and J by 7 bases, and 11 bases separated the two germline ends. CDR1 is SGDLS and CDR2 is YYNGEE in the germline V gene. This CDR3 is 12 amino acids long. In DNA, the CDR3 is TGTGCCAGCAGCGCCGGAGGTTTTGAGCAGTACTTC. This gives the protein CASSAGGFEQYF.